The 18 T cell receptor beta chains listed next were all sequenced from one sample in a study of T-cell memory formation after mild COVID-19 (dated by TCRdb to the early 2020s). The library came from 5' RACE. The sequencer was an Illumina NovaSeq 6000. TCRdb cleaned the public reads at Q25 with fastp, built clones with MiXCR and kept in-frame beta chains. Entries are consolidated by CDR3 protein sequence, retaining the most common genes and DNA. The sample contains about half a million distinct CDR3 sequences, roughly 18% of them found a single time. Clones ranked in the top ten supply around an eighth of the sample. The sample comprised PBMCs or a T cell subset sorted from them (not recorded which). The source is an adult woman who had mild COVID-19 (a few samples of this study predate the infection). The sample titles of this study are shuffled in the database, so cell type and time point are left out; the donor was told from shared clones.

The chain is built from TRBV7-3 and TRBJ2-3; perhaps TRBD2 as D (6 bases). The CDR3 has 14 residues. V was cut by 5 bases and J by 4 bases, with 13 bases left in between. The V gene's germline CDR1 is SGHTA and CDR2 FQGTGA. DNA for the CDR3: TGTGCCAGCAGCCCAGAATGGGGGGCAGATACGCAGTATTTT. It is translated as CASSPEWGADTQYF.

This clonotype showed up just a few times. The chain is built from TRBV3-1 and TRBJ2-6, with D uncertain. CDR1 and CDR2 (germline): LGHDT, YNNKEL (reference sequence). This CDR3 spans 15 amino acids. V lost 8 bases, J lost 4 bases, and 15 bases lay in between. CDR3 in DNA: TGTGCCAGCGGGGTGGTGGGGTCAGGGGCCAACGTCCTGACTTTC. This encodes CASGVVGSGANVLTF.

The chain employs TRBV30 and TRBJ2-1; a possible D gene is TRBD2 (6 bases). The germline V gene has CDR1 GTSNPN and CDR2 SVGIG (reference sequence). There are 15 residues in the CDR3. V lost 1 base and J lost 0, with 10 bases in between. Here the CDR3 reads CAWSAAGLSYNEQFF. CDR3 DNA sequence: TGTGCCTGGAGTGCGGCGGGACTCTCCTACAATGAGCAGTTCTTC.

V and J are TRBV5-8 and TRBJ2-7; 10 bases match TRBD2. Trimming took 0 bases from V and 5 from J; bases not matched to a gene: 5. Germline CDR1 reads SGHTS; CDR2 reads YDEGEE. This CDR3 has 15 residues. The CDR3 spells CASSLVLAGFDEQYF. The CDR3, as DNA: TGTGCCAGCAGCTTGGTACTAGCGGGGTTCGACGAGCAGTACTTC.

The rearrangement joins TRBV20-1 to TRBJ2-7; D uncertain. Trimming shortened V by 0 bases and J by 0 bases, and 9 bases separated the two germline ends. From germline, CDR1 is DFQATT and CDR2 SNEGSKA (reference sequence). There are 14 residues in the CDR3. CDR3 residues: CSARDGWGSYEQYF. CDR3 DNA: TGCAGTGCTAGAGATGGTTGGGGCTCCTACGAGCAGTACTTC.

This clonotype was counted between two and nine times. This chain joins TRBV3-1 and TRBJ2-1; tentatively, D is TRBD1 or TRBD2 (5 bases each). The V gene lost 0 bases and the J gene lost 10 bases, with 13 bases spanning the gap. CDR1 is LGHDT and CDR2 is YNNKEL in the germline V gene (reference sequence). This CDR3 region has 14 residues. The CDR3 reads CASSQDGTRKEQFF. The DNA for the CDR3 is TGTGCCAGCAGCCAAGATGGGACCCGTAAGGAGCAGTTCTTC.

This clonotype came up a few times. The chain joins TRBV4-3 to TRBJ1-2; D is uncertain. The CDR3 loop spans 15 amino acids. V was shortened by 0 bases and J by 0 bases, with 8 bases between the two germline ends. Germline lookup yields CDR1 LGHNA and CDR2 YSLEER. The CDR3 sequence: CASSQDTPANYGYTF. In nucleotides, the CDR3 is TGCGCCAGCAGCCAAGATACCCCAGCTAACTATGGCTACACCTTC.

This chain connects TRBV20-1 to TRBJ1-4; TRBD1 might be the D (5 bases). CDR3 length: 13 amino acids. CDR1 and CDR2 (germline): DFQATT, SNEGSKA (reference sequence). V lost 3 bases, J lost 6 bases, and 11 bases lay in between. The CDR3 reads CSASSAGDEKLFF. The CDR3 DNA reads as TGCAGTGCTAGTTCAGCGGGGGATGAAAAACTGTTTTTT.

This clonotype was counted many times. J is TRBJ2-5 and V is TRBV5-1, with no clear D. Germline CDR1 reads SGHRS; CDR2 reads YFSETQ. V shed 4 bases and J shed 1 base, with 17 bases lying between them. CDR3 length equals 16 residues. The CDR3 sequence: CASSRLNDISQETQYF. CDR3 bases: TGCGCCAGCAGCCGCCTCAACGACATATCCCAAGAGACCCAGTACTTC. Full variable domain (missing parts from reference TRBV5-1 and TRBJ2-5): KAGVTQTPRYLIKTRGQQVTLSCSPISGHRSVSWYQQTPGQGLQFLFEYFSETQRNKGNFPGRFSGRQFSNSRSEMNVSTLELGDSALYLCASSRLNDISQETQYFGPGTRLLVL.

This clonotype was recorded a few times. The genes are TRBV6-2 or TRBV6-3 and TRBJ1-1, with D unclear. This CDR3 spans 12 amino acids. V was trimmed by 6 bases and J by 4 bases, leaving 9 bases between them. Germline CDR1 is MNHEY and CDR2 is SVGEGT. The CDR3 is CASSILGTEAFF. The CDR3 coding sequence is TGTGCCAGCAGCATCCTGGGCACTGAAGCTTTCTTT.

This chain links TRBV6-2 or TRBV6-3 with TRBJ1-5, with D possibly being TRBD1 (6 bases). This CDR3 region has 20 residues. V gave up 5 bases and J gave up 3 bases, with 29 bases separating them. In germline, CDR1 is MNHEY, CDR2 SVGEGT. In DNA, the CDR3 is TGTGCCAGCAGTCCAACAGGGCCCCATGGCCCGGAGCGCCCCAATCAGCCCCAGCATTTT. This codes for CASSPTGPHGPERPNQPQHF.

The rearrangement joins TRBV12-3 or TRBV12-4 to TRBJ1-5, with TRBD1 matching 7 bases. Trimming removed 5 bases from V and 5 bases from J; junction bases left unmatched: 9. The CDR3 has 15 residues. The CDR3: CASSPGQCGYQPQHF. CDR3 in DNA: TGTGCCAGCAGTCCGGGACAGTGTGGTTATCAGCCCCAGCATTTT.

The rearrangement joins TRBV12-3 or TRBV12-4 to TRBJ1-1; D ambiguous. The CDR3 contains 15 residues. Trimming cost V 8 bases and J 5 bases, with 21 bases left between them. The CDR3 protein is CASAYSRGFSTEAFF. For the CDR3, the DNA is TGTGCCAGCGCCTACTCCCGGGGATTTAGTACTGAAGCTTTCTTT.

This clonotype appeared a few times. The rearrangement links TRBV18 to TRBJ1-1, with D perhaps matching TRBD1 (5 bases). V dropped 2 bases and J dropped 4 bases, with 8 bases sitting between them. The germline CDR1 and CDR2 sequences are KGHSH and LQKENI. This CDR3 is 13 amino acids long. The CDR3 DNA sequence: TGTGCCAGCTCACCAGGACACAGCACTGAAGCTTTCTTT. Encoded protein: CASSPGHSTEAFF.

The rearrangement uses TRBV12-3 or TRBV12-4 and TRBJ2-7; D may be TRBD2 (6 bases). Trimming left V 7 bases short and J 1 base short, with 11 bases between. This CDR3 has 13 amino acids. As DNA, the CDR3 is TGTGCCAGCAAGTATAGCGGATCCTACGAGCAGTACTTC. Translation gives CASKYSGSYEQYF.

The chain joins TRBV6-7 to TRBJ2-7, with D possibly being TRBD2 (5 bases). TRBV6-7 is recorded as an ORF, its role being uncertain. The CDR3 totals 14 residues. Trimming cost V 6 bases and J 3 bases, with 15 bases left between them. The CDR3 DNA reads as TGTGCCAGCAGCACGGGAAGTCGAGACTACGAGCAGTACTTC. Residues: CASSTGSRDYEQYF.

This clonotype turned up a few times. V and J are TRBV5-1 and TRBJ1-2; D remains unclear. The CDR3 is made up of 14 amino acids. Trimming shortened V by 0 bases and J by 8 bases, and 14 bases separated the two germline ends. Germline CDR1 is SGHRS and CDR2 is YFSETQ. The CDR3 is CASSLVGQLRGYTF. DNA of the CDR3: TGCGCCAGCAGCTTGGTAGGGCAGCTGCGCGGCTACACCTTC.

The gene calls are TRBV28 and TRBJ1-5; 7 nucleotides match TRBD1. The length of the CDR3 is 16 residues. Trimming removed 5 bases from V and 6 bases from J; junction bases left unmatched: 13. Germline CDR1 reads MDHEN; CDR2 reads SYDVKM. The CDR3 DNA reads TGTGCCAGCAGTATGGGGGGGAGACAGGGTAGTCAGCCCCAGCATTTT. Translating it yields CASSMGGRQGSQPQHF.